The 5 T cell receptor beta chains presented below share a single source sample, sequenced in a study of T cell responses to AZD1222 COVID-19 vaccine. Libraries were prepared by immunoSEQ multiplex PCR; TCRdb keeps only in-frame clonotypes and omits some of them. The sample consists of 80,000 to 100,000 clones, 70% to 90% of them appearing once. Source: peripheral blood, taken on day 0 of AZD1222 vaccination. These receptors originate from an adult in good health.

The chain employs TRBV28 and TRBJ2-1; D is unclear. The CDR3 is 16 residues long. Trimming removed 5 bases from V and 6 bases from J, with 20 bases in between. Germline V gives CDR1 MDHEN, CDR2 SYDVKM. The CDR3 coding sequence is TGTGCCAGCAGTCCCTCCGAGTCCTCAGGCTTCAATGAGCAGTTCTTC. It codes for CASSPSESSGFNEQFF.

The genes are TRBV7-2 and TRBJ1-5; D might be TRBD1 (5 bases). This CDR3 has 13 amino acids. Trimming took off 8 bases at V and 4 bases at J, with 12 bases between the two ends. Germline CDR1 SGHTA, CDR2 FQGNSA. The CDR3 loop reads CASRAGWNQPQHF. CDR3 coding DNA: TGTGCCAGCCGAGCAGGGTGGAATCAGCCCCAGCATTTT.

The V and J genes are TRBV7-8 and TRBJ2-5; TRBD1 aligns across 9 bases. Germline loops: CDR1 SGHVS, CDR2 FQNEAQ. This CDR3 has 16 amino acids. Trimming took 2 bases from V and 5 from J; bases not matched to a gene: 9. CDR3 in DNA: TGTGCCAGCAGCTTATCTACGGGACAGGGAACGGAGACCCAGTACTTC. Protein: CASSLSTGQGTETQYF. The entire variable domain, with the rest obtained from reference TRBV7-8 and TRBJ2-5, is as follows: GAGVSQSPRYKVAKRGQDVALRCDPISGHVSLFWYQQALGQGPEFLTYFQNEAQLDKSGLPSDRFFAERPEGSVSTLKIQRTQQEDSAVYLCASSLSTGQGTETQYFGPGTRLLVL.

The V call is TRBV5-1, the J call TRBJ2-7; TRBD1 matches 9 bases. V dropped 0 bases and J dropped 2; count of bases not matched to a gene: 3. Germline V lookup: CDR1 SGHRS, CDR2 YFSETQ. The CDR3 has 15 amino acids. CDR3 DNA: TGCGCCAGCAGCTTGGTTACAGGGGGCCCCTACGAGCAGTACTTC. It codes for CASSLVTGGPYEQYF.

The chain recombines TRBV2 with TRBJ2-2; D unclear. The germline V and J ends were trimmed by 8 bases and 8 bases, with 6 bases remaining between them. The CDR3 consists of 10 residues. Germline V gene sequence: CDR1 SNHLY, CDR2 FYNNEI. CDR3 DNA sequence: TGTGCCAGCCGAAGAGGGGAGCTGTTTTTT. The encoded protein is CASRRGELFF.